What follows are 16 T cell receptor beta chains derived from one specimen sequenced in a study of T-cell reconstitution after alpha-beta-depleted transplantation in children. For TCRbeta, the library was prepared with unique molecular identifiers. A single record per CDR3 protein comes from TCRdb applying MiXCR to the PCR reads. This sample has approximately 500,000 distinct CDR3 sequences, with 25% to 30% found just once. Sequencing used PBMCs, obtained before TCRalphabeta/CD19-depleted stem cell transplant. All receptors come from a boy younger than two with Wiskott-Aldrich syndrome, due to receive a stem cell transplant.

This chain connects TRBV12-3 or TRBV12-4 to TRBJ2-7; 8 bases are a match to TRBD1. CDR3 size: 13 residues. The ends lost 6 bases at V and 2 bases at J; junction bases unmatched: 3. The CDR3 DNA follows: TGTGCCAGCAGCTCGGACAGGGCCTACGAGCAGTACTTC. Encoded protein: CASSSDRAYEQYF.

This chain connects TRBV20-1 to TRBJ1-2; weak D call: TRBD1 (6 bases). The V end was cut by 6 bases, the J end by 4 bases, with 12 bases between. Germline V gene sequence: CDR1 DFQATT, CDR2 SNEGSKA (reference sequence). The CDR3 totals 12 residues. The CDR3 region has the DNA TGCAGTGCCGGAGCCAGGGGCTATGGCTACACCTTC. Its protein is CSAGARGYGYTF.

This clonotype was counted only a few times. The chain recombines TRBV6-1 with TRBJ2-2; D remains ambiguous. V was cut by 6 bases and J by 1 base, with 9 bases left in between. Germline loops: CDR1 MNHNS, CDR2 SASEGT. This CDR3 spans 14 amino acids. In DNA form, the CDR3 reads TGTGCCAGCAGCCGATTTCAGAACACCGGGGAGCTGTTTTTT. This translates into CASSRFQNTGELFF.

This clonotype was found a few times. The gene calls are TRBV5-1 and TRBJ2-7, with 7 bases fitting TRBD1. Losses at the gene ends were 6 bases for V and 6 bases for J; bases not matched to a gene: 12. Per the germline V gene, CDR1 is SGHRS and CDR2 is YFSETQ. The CDR3 contains 14 residues. The CDR3 spells CASTPGTAFSEQYF. CDR3 sequence (DNA): TGCGCCAGCACCCCCGGGACAGCTTTTTCCGAGCAGTACTTC.

J is TRBJ2-1 and V is TRBV27; 10 positions agree with TRBD2. The germline V gene has CDR1 MNHEY and CDR2 SMNVEV (reference sequence). The CDR3 covers 17 residues. Trimming removed 6 bases from V and 1 base from J; junction bases left unmatched: 9. CDR3 amino acids: CASSHNGLAASYNEQFF. As DNA, the CDR3 is TGTGCCAGCAGCCACAATGGACTAGCGGCTTCCTACAATGAGCAGTTCTTC.

This clonotype was counted only a few times. The chain uses TRBV5-1 and TRBJ2-7; 13 bases align to TRBD2. With V trimmed by 3 bases and J by 7 bases, 4 bases remained unmatched. Germline assignment: CDR1 SGHRS and CDR2 YFSETQ. The CDR3 length is 14 residues. In nucleotides, the CDR3 is TGCGCCAGCAGCTCCCGACTAGCGGGAGGAGAGCAGTACTTC. As protein: CASSSRLAGGEQYF.

This clonotype appeared a few times. The chain links TRBV2 to TRBJ2-1, with 11 nucleotides matching TRBD2. Germline trimming cut 8 bases from V and 5 bases from J; bases unmatched to any gene: 8. CDR1 SNHLY and CDR2 FYNNEI come from the germline V gene. The CDR3 has 15 residues. The DNA for the CDR3 is TGTGCCAGCCGAAGACTAGCGGGATTGGACAATGAGCAGTTCTTC. It codes for CASRRLAGLDNEQFF.

CDR3 DNA: TGTGCCAGCAGTCGGGGGGCGCGGGACACTGAAGCTTTCTTT. This translates into CASSRGARDTEAFF. The chain recombines TRBV5-6 with TRBJ1-1, with D maybe TRBD1 (6 bases). The germline CDR1 and CDR2 sequences are SGHDT and YYEEEE. V was cut by 5 bases and J by 3 bases, with 14 bases left in between. The CDR3 has 14 residues.

The chain employs TRBV29-1 and TRBJ1-4; perhaps TRBD1 as D (6 bases). The ends were cut back, 6 bases at V and 7 bases at J, with 15 bases in the middle. The V gene's germline CDR1 is SQVTM and CDR2 ANQGSEA. The CDR3 length is 13 residues. Here the CDR3 reads CSVTNRDGEKLFF. DNA of the CDR3: TGCAGCGTGACCAACAGGGATGGTGAAAAACTGTTTTTT. The whole variable domain, remainder taken from reference TRBV29-1 and TRBJ1-4, is SAVISQKPSRDICQRGTSLTIQCQVDSQVTMMFWYRQQPGQSLTLIATANQGSEATYESGFVIDKFPISRPNLTFSTLTVSNMSPEDSSIYLCSVTNRDGEKLFFGSGTQLSVL.

The V and J genes are TRBV29-1 and TRBJ2-1, with 10 bases identical to TRBD2. Looked up from germline, CDR1 is SQVTM and CDR2 is ANQGSEA. The V and J ends lost 8 bases and 3 bases, in that order; junction bases with no gene match: 13. The CDR3 is 16 residues long. This chain's CDR3 is CSTSGWSSGSYNEQFF. The CDR3 nucleotides are TGCAGCACAAGTGGGTGGTCTAGCGGGAGCTACAATGAGCAGTTCTTC.

The genes are TRBV5-1 and TRBJ1-2; D is uncertain. This CDR3 is 13 amino acids long. V was pared by 1 base and J by 6 bases, with 10 bases between. Germline loops: CDR1 SGHRS, CDR2 YFSETQ. The CDR3 reads CASSLYGEDGYTF. In nucleotides, the CDR3 is TGCGCCAGCAGCTTGTACGGGGAGGATGGCTACACCTTC.

V and J are TRBV5-1 and TRBJ2-1, with 10 bases lining up with TRBD2. CDR1 and CDR2 (germline): SGHRS, YFSETQ. V gave up 7 bases and J gave up 2 bases; unmatched junction bases: 12. The CDR3 runs 17 residues. This chain's CDR3 is CASRLGLAGEPYNEQFF. As DNA, the CDR3 is TGCGCCAGCCGGCTAGGCCTAGCGGGAGAACCCTACAATGAGCAGTTCTTC. The full variable domain, completed using reference TRBV5-1 and TRBJ2-1, is KAGVTQTPRYLIKTRGQQVTLSCSPISGHRSVSWYQQTPGQGLQFLFEYFSETQRNKGNFPGRFSGRQFSNSRSEMNVSTLELGDSALYLCASRLGLAGEPYNEQFFGPGTRLTVL.

The chain couples TRBV5-1 to TRBJ2-3; weak D call: TRBD2 (5 bases). V lost 3 bases, J lost 0 bases, and 8 bases lay in between. Germline loops: CDR1 SGHRS, CDR2 YFSETQ. This CDR3 spans 14 amino acids. The CDR3 region has the DNA TGCGCCAGCAGCTCCGGGATGAGCACAGATACGCAGTATTTT. Translated: CASSSGMSTDTQYF.

This chain joins TRBV29-1 and TRBJ2-3, with TRBD2 identical over 9 bases. The CDR3 has 15 amino acids. The junction had 7 bases not matched to a gene; V was cut back by 3 bases and J by 3 bases. Germline CDR1 reads SQVTM; CDR2 reads ANQGSEA. In nucleotides, the CDR3 is TGCAGCGTTGACGGTGCGGGAGGGCCTACAGATACGCAGTATTTT. Protein: CSVDGAGGPTDTQYF.

The chain recombines TRBV7-2 with TRBJ2-4; TRBD2 matches at 7 bases. The CDR3 has 17 amino acids. V lost 5 bases and J lost 0; bases outside the gene matches: 10. Germline values: CDR1 SGHTA, CDR2 FQGNSA. CDR3 bases: TGTGCCAGCAGCCCCAGGCGAGCGGGGACAGCCAAAAACATTCAGTACTTC. This codes for CASSPRRAGTAKNIQYF.

This clonotype was recorded a few times. The V gene is TRBV4-1, the J gene TRBJ1-4; the D gene is possibly TRBD1 (6 bases). The germline gives CDR1 MGHRA, CDR2 YSYEKL. This CDR3 region has 17 residues. V lost 0 bases to trimming and J lost 5 bases, with 16 bases between them. The chain's CDR3 is CASSQDKGGGLNEKLFF. The CDR3 DNA is TGCGCCAGCAGCCAAGATAAGGGCGGGGGCTTAAATGAAAAACTGTTTTTT.